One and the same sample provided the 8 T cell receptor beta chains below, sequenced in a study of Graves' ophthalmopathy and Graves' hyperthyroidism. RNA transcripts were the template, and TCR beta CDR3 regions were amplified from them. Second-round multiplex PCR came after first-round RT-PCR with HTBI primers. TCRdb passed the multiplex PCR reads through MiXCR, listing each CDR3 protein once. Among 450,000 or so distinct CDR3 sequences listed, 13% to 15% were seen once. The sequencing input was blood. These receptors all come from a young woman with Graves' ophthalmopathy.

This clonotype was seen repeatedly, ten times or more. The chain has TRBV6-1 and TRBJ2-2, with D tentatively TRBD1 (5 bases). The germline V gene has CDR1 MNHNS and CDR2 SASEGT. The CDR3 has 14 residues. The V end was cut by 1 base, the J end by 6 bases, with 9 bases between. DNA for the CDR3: TGTGCCAGCAGTGAAGTGCAGGGTTCCGGGGAGCTGTTTTTT. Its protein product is CASSEVQGSGELFF.

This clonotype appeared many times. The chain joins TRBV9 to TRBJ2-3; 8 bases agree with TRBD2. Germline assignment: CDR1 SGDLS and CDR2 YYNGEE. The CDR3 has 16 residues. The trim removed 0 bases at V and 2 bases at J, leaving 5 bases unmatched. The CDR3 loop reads CASSVVDGRATDTQYF. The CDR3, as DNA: TGTGCCAGCAGCGTAGTTGACGGGAGGGCCACAGATACGCAGTATTTT.

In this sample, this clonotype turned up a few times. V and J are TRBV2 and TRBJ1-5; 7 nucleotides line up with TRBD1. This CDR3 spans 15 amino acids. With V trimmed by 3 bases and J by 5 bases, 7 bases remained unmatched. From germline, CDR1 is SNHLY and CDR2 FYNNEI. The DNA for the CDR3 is TGTGCCAGCAGTGAGGACAGGATAACTTATCAGCCCCAGCATTTT. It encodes CASSEDRITYQPQHF.

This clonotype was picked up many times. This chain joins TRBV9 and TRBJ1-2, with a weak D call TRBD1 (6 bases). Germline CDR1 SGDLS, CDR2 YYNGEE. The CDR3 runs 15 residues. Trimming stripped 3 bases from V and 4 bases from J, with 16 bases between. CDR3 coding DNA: TGTGCCAGCAGCGAGTTACCGGGACATTCCTATGGCTACACCTTC. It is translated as CASSELPGHSYGYTF.

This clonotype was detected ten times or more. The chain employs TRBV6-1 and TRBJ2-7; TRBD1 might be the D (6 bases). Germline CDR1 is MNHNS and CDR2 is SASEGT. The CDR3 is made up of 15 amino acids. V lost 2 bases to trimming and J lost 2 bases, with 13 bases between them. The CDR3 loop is CASSESGTFAYEQYF. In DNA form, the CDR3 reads TGTGCCAGCAGTGAATCGGGGACATTTGCCTACGAGCAGTACTTC.

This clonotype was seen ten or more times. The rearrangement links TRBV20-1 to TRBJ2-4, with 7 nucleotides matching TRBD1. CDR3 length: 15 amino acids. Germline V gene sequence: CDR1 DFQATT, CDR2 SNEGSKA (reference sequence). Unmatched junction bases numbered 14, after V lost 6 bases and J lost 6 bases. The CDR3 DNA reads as TGCAGTGCCAACCGGGACAGCCCCTCGGGAAACATTCAGTACTTC. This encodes CSANRDSPSGNIQYF.

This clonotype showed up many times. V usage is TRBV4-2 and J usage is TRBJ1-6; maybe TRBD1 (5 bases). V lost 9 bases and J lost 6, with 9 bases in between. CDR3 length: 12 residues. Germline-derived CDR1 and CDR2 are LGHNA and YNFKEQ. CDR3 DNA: TGTGCCAGTACCCAGGGTAATTCACCCCTCCACTTT. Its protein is CASTQGNSPLHF.

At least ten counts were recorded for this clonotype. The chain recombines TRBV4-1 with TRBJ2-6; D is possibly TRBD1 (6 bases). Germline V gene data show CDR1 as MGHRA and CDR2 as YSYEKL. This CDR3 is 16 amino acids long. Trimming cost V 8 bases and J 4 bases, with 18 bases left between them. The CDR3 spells CASRRVQGTGANVLTF. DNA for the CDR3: TGCGCCAGCCGTAGGGTACAGGGCACAGGGGCCAACGTCCTGACTTTC.